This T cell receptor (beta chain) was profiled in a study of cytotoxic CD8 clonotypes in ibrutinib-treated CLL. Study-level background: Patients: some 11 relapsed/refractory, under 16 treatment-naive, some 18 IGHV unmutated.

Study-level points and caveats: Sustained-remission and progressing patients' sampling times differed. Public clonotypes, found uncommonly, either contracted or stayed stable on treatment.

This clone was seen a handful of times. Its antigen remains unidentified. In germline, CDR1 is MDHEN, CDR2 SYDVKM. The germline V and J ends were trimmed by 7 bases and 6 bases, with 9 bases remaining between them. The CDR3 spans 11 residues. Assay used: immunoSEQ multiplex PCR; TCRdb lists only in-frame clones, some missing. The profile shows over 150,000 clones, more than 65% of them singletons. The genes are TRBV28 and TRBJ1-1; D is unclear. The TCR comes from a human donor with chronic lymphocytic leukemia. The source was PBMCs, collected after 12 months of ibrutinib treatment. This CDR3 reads CASNRTPEAFF. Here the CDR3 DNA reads TGTGCCAGCAACCGGACCCCTGAAGCTTTCTTT.